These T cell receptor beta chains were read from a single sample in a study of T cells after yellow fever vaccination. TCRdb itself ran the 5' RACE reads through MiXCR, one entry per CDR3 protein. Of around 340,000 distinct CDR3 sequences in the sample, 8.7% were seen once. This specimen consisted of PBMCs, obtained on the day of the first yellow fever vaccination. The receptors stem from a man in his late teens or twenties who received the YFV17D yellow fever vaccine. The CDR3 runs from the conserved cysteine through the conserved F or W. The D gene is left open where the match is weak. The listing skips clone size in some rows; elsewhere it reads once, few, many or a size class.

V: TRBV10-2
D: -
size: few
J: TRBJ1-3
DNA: TGCGCCAGCAGTGACCTATGGTATTTTTCCTCTGGAAACACCATATATTTT
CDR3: CASSDLWYFSSGNTIYF

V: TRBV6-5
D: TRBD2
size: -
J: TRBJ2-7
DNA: TGTGCCAGCAGTTACAGGGCCAGCGGGGCCTCAACATCCTACGAGCAGTACTTC
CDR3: CASSYRASGASTSYEQYF

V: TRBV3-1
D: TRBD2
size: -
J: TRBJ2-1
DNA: TGTGCCAGCAGCCAAGTCGGCGGGAGCAATGAGCAGTTCTTC
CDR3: CASSQVGGSNEQFF

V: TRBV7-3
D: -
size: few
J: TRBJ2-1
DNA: TGTGCCAGCAGCTCCCCGGGATCACGACAGTTTGAGCAGTTCTTC
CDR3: CASSSPGSRQFEQFF

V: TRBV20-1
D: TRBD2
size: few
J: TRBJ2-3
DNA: TGCAGTGCCGGTCGCGGGGGGGCGGAAGATACGCAGTATTTT
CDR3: CSAGRGGAEDTQYF

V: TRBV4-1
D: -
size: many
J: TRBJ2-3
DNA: TGCGCCAGCAGCCAGACCCCTCCTGGATCTGGGGCGACGCAGTATTTT
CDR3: CASSQTPPGSGATQYF

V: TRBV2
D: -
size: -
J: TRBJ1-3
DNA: TGTACCAGCAGTGGGACAAACAACGCCAACTCTGGAAACACCATATATTTT
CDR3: CTSSGTNNANSGNTIYF

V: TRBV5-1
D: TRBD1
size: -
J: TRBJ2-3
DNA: TGCGCCAGCAGCTTGGACAGGGGGGACACAGATACGCAGTATTTT
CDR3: CASSLDRGDTDTQYF

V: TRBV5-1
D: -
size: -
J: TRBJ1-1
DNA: TGCGCCAGCGCCCTTCGGACCAATGCAAACACTGAAGCTTTCTTT
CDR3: CASALRTNANTEAFF

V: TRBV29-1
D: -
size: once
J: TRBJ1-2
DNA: TGCAGCGTTGGTGCCGGACTGACCGACACCTTC
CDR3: CSVGAGLTDTF

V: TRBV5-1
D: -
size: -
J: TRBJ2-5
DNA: TGCGCCAGCAGCTCTACATGGGGTCAAGAGACCCAGTACTTC
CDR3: CASSSTWGQETQYF

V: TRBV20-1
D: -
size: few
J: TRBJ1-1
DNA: TGCAGTGCTAGAGTCCAGGGTGAAGCTTTCTTT
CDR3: CSARVQGEAFF

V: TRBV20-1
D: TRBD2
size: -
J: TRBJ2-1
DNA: TGCAGTGCACAGACGGCGAGCGGGGGGTCCAATGAGCAGTTCTTC
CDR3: CSAQTASGGSNEQFF

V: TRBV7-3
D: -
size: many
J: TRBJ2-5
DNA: TGTGCCAGCAGCAGGAGAGAGGGAGAGACCCAGTACTTC
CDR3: CASSRREGETQYF

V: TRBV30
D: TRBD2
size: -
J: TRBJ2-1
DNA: TGTGCCAGAAACCCACTCAAGCGGGGGACCTCCTACAATGAGCAGTTCTTC
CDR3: CARNPLKRGTSYNEQFF

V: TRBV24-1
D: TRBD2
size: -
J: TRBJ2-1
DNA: TGTGCCACCGGCGGGGGTTCCTACAATGAGCAGTTCTTC
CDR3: CATGGGSYNEQFF

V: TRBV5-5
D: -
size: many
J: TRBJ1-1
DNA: TGTGCCAGCAGCTTGCAGGGGTGGTCCACTGAAGCTTTCTTT
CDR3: CASSLQGWSTEAFF

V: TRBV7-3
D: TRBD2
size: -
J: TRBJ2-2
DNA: TGTGCCAGCAGCTTATCGGCTAGCGGGGTCATGGCGAACACCGGGGAGCTGTTTTTT
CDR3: CASSLSASGVMANTGELFF

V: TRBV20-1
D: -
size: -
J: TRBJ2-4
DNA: TGCAGTGCTAGAAGGGGACACACGTTTGGGGGCCGGGCCAAAAACATTCAGTACTTC
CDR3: CSARRGHTFGGRAKNIQYF

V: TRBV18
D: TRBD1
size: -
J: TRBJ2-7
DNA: TGTGCCAGCTCACGCCGACAGGGGGTCTACGAGCAGTACTTC
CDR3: CASSRRQGVYEQYF

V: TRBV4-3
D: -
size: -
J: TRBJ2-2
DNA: TGCGCCAGCAGCCGAGTGAGGGGGATCGGGGAGCTGTTTTTT
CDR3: CASSRVRGIGELFF

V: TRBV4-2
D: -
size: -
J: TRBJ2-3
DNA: TGTGCCAGCAGCGGGGCACCCGCAGATACGCAGTATTTT
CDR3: CASSGAPADTQYF

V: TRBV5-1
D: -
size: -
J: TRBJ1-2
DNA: TGCGCCAGCCTTAGATACCCGGGGCACTATGGCTACACCTTC
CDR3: CASLRYPGHYGYTF

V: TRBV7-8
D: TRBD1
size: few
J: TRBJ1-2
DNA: TGTGCCAGCAGCCCCGGGACAGATGGATATGGCTACACCTTC
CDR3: CASSPGTDGYGYTF

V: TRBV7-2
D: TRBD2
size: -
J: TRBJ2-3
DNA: TGTGCCAGCAGCTTAACAGCGGGGGGCCTAGGAGATACGCAGTATTTT
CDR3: CASSLTAGGLGDTQYF

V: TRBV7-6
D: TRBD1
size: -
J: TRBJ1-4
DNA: TGTGCCAGCAGCCCTCAGGGGGCGGGAGAAAAACTGTTTTTT
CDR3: CASSPQGAGEKLFF

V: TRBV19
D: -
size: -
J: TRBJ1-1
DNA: TGTGCCAGTAGCTTCGGGGGCCTCGAGGCTGAAGCTTTCTTT
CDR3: CASSFGGLEAEAFF

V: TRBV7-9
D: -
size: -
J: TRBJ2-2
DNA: TGTGCCAAGACAACGGGAACCGGGGAGCTGTTTTTT
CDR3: CAKTTGTGELFF

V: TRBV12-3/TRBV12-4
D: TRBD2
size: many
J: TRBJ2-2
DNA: TGTGCCAGCAGTTTAGCGCCGGCGGGGGGGCGGGTCGGGGAGCTGTTTTTT
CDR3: CASSLAPAGGRVGELFF

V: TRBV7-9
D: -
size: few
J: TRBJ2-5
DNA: TGTGCCAGCAGCTTGCTAGCAGACCAAGAGACCCAGTACTTC
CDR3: CASSLLADQETQYF

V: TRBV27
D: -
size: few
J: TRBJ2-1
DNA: -
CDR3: CASSSSPGAAGKQFF

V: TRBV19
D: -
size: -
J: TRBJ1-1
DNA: -
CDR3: CASSFFGQGGTEAFF

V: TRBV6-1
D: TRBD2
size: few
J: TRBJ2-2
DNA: TGTGCCAGCAGCCGAAGGGGAGGGGCGAACACCGGGGAGCTGTTTTTT
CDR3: CASSRRGGANTGELFF

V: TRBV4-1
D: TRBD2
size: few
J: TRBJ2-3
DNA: TGCGCCAGCAGCCAAATCAGCGGGGGGCCTACCACCCCCGGGCAGAGTACGCAGTATTTT
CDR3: CASSQISGGPTTPGQSTQYF

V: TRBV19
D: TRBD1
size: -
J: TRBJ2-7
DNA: TGTGCCAGTAGTAACTGGACAGGGGGCATCGAGCAGTACTTC
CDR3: CASSNWTGGIEQYF

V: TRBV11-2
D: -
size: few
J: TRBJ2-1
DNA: TGTGCCAGCAGCCCGCGGGGGGACAGCTCCTACAATGAGCAGTTCTTC
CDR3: CASSPRGDSSYNEQFF

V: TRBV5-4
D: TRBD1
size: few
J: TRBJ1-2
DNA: TGTGCCAGCAGCTTGGACACGCAGGGGGCAGCTCGAGGCTACACCTTC
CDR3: CASSLDTQGAARGYTF

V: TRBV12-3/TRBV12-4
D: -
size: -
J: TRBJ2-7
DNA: TGTGCCAGCAGTTTAAAGGGTTTGGGGCAGTACTTC
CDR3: CASSLKGLGQYF

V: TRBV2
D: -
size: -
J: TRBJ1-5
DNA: TGTGCCAGCAGTTCGCAAGGGGGAGGCAATCAGCCCCAGCATTTT
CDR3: CASSSQGGGNQPQHF

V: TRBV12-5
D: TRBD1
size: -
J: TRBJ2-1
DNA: TGTGCTAGTGTCATGAGAGGGGGCAAGGTTGAGCAGTTCTTC
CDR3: CASVMRGGKVEQFF

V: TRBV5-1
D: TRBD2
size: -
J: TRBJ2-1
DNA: TGCGCCAGCAGCCTGGGACTAGCGGCTCATGAGCAGTTCTTC
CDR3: CASSLGLAAHEQFF